The 29 T cell receptor beta chains below were found in one sample sequenced in a study of T cell responses to AZD1222 COVID-19 vaccine. Assay: immunoSEQ multiplex PCR; the TCRdb copy retains only in-frame clones and omits some. The table has about 110,000 clones, about 89% seen once. The sample here was peripheral blood, taken on day 0 of AZD1222 vaccination. These receptors were obtained from an adult in good health.

The V and J genes are TRBV7-2 and TRBJ2-7, with TRBD1 matching over 8 bases. Germline loops: CDR1 SGHTA, CDR2 FQGNSA. J was trimmed by 2 bases and V by 5 bases; bases with no gene match: 5. The CDR3 contains 14 residues. The CDR3 nucleotides are TGTGCCAGCAGCGGCCGGGACAGGACCTACGAGCAGTACTTC. Translating it yields CASSGRDRTYEQYF. The whole variable domain, remainder taken from reference TRBV7-2 and TRBJ2-7, is GAGVSQSPSNKVTEKGKDVELRCDPISGHTALYWYRQSLGQGLEFLIYFQGNSAPDKSGLPSDRFSAERTGGSVSTLTIQRTQQEDSAVYLCASSGRDRTYEQYFGPGTRLTVT.

The chain has TRBV5-8 and TRBJ1-1; D is possibly TRBD1 (5 bases). The CDR3 loop spans 14 amino acids. Germline V gene lookup returns CDR1 SGHTS and CDR2 YDEGEE. Between the trimmed V and J ends, which lost 2 bases and 7 bases, there was a span of 15 bases. This CDR3 is CASSFSYRPYEAFF. CDR3 in DNA: TGTGCCAGCAGCTTTTCCTACAGGCCCTATGAAGCTTTCTTT.

This rearrangement joins TRBV3-1 (or the pseudogene TRBV3-2) to TRBJ2-1; D gene uncertain. The CDR3 is 13 residues long. The germline V gene encodes CDR1 LGHDT and CDR2 YNNKEL (reference sequence). The germline V and J ends were trimmed by 1 base and 9 bases, with 10 bases remaining between them. CDR3 loop: CASSQVLAREQFF. CDR3 sequence (DNA): TGTGCCAGCAGCCAAGTATTAGCCCGTGAGCAGTTCTTC.

The chain couples TRBV5-1 to TRBJ2-5; TRBD1 matches at 12 bases. The CDR3 is 16 amino acids. J lost 5 bases, V lost 3 bases, and 8 bases had no gene match. Germline lookup yields CDR1 SGHRS and CDR2 YFSETQ. CDR3 DNA sequence: TGCGCCAGCAGCTCCTTACCCGGGACAGGGGGCGAGACCCAGTACTTC. This gives the protein CASSSLPGTGGETQYF. Looking up the rest from reference TRBV5-1 and TRBJ2-5 gives the full variable domain: KAGVTQTPRYLIKTRGQQVTLSCSPISGHRSVSWYQQTPGQGLQFLFEYFSETQRNKGNFPGRFSGRQFSNSRSEMNVSTLELGDSALYLCASSSLPGTGGETQYFGPGTRLLVL.

The chain links TRBV5-1 to TRBJ2-2, with 7 bases lining up with TRBD2. V lost 6 bases to trimming and J lost 5 bases; unmatched junction nucleotides: 13. The CDR3 runs to 16 residues. Germline V gene sequence: CDR1 SGHRS, CDR2 YFSETQ. CDR3: CASKVGLAEGTGELFF. The DNA for the CDR3 is TGCGCCAGCAAAGTCGGGCTAGCGGAGGGGACCGGGGAGCTGTTTTTT.

This clone was observed once. V and J are TRBV10-3 and TRBJ2-1; no firm D call. Germline V gene lookup returns CDR1 ENHRY and CDR2 SYGVKD. The CDR3 spans 12 residues. V was cut by 5 bases and J by 7 bases, with 9 bases left in between. The CDR3 nucleotides are TGTGCCATCAGTCCCGAGCGTAATGAGCAGTTCTTC. Translated, it gives CAISPERNEQFF.

J is TRBJ1-1 and V is TRBV18; a weak D match, TRBD1 (6 bases). There are 16 residues in the CDR3. V was trimmed by 4 bases and J by 2 bases, leaving 17 bases between them. The germline CDR1 and CDR2 sequences are KGHSH and LQKENI. CDR3 sequence reads: CASSLSRQVLNTEAFF. For the CDR3, the DNA is TGTGCCAGCTCACTCAGCCGACAGGTTCTTAACACTGAAGCTTTCTTT.

The chain carries TRBV7-9 and TRBJ2-2; TRBD1 agrees at 11 bases. CDR3 length: 17 amino acids. The J segment lost 6 bases and the V segment lost 4 bases, leaving 10 bases of the junction unmatched. Germline V gene data show CDR1 as SEHNR and CDR2 as FQNEAQ (reference sequence). The CDR3 protein is CASSSAAGTGGPGELFF. The CDR3 region has the DNA TGTGCCAGCAGCTCAGCCGCCGGGACAGGGGGACCCGGGGAGCTGTTTTTT.

The rearrangement joins TRBV15 to TRBJ2-5, with 7 positions matching TRBD1. V shed 0 bases and J 4 bases; nucleotides not matched to a gene: 5. The CDR3 runs 15 residues. CDR1 is LNHNV and CDR2 is YYDKDF in the germline V gene (reference sequence). CDR3 amino acids: CATSRDQGGGETQYF. The CDR3 bases are TGTGCCACCAGCAGAGATCAAGGGGGCGGAGAGACCCAGTACTTC.

The CDR3 coding sequence is TGCAGCGTTGGAGGGATCTTGAGGGTGGGGGGAGCTTTCTTT. Protein sequence: CSVGGILRVGGAFF. V is TRBV29-1 and J is TRBJ1-1; possibly TRBD1 for D (5 bases). The CDR3 consists of 14 residues. Germline CDR1 and CDR2: SQVTM and ANQGSEA. V was trimmed by 4 bases and J by 10 bases, leaving 22 bases between them.

The chain links TRBV2 to TRBJ1-6, with unresolved D. CDR1 and CDR2 (germline): SNHLY, FYNNEI. The CDR3 runs 17 residues. V was pared by 2 bases and J by 2 bases, with 13 bases between. CDR3: CASSEFWHSTYNSPLHF. CDR3 bases: TGTGCCAGCAGTGAATTTTGGCATAGTACCTATAATTCACCCCTCCACTTT.

This chain uses TRBV19 with TRBJ2-3, with a possible D match to TRBD1 (5 bases). The CDR3 contains 14 residues. V was shortened by 6 bases and J by 9 bases, with 19 bases between the two germline ends. Germline V gene sequence: CDR1 LNHDA, CDR2 SQIVND (reference sequence). CDR3 in amino acids: CASRADSPITTQYF. CDR3 coding DNA: TGTGCCAGTAGGGCAGACAGCCCCATAACCACGCAGTATTTT.

The chain recombines TRBV27 with TRBJ1-5; 8 nucleotides match TRBD1. The germline V gene has CDR1 MNHEY and CDR2 SMNVEV (reference sequence). J was trimmed by 7 bases and V by 4 bases; bases with no gene match: 6. This CDR3 is 14 amino acids long. The CDR3 loop reads CASSSQGARQPQHF. In nucleotides, the CDR3 is TGTGCCAGCAGTTCTCAGGGGGCAAGGCAGCCCCAGCATTTT.

The chain links TRBV7-8 to TRBJ1-2; TRBD1 matches 9 bases. The CDR3 covers 15 residues. CDR1 and CDR2 from the germline V gene are SGHVS and FQNEAQ. With 1 base clipped from V and 6 bases from J, the junction kept 6 bases outside the gene matches. CDR3 DNA sequence: TGTGCCAGCAGCTTAGGTGGGACAGGGAATAATGGCTACACCTTC. Protein product: CASSLGGTGNNGYTF.

The genes are TRBV7-9 and TRBJ1-1; 8 bases agree with TRBD1. This CDR3 has 14 residues. Germline V gene data show CDR1 as SEHNR and CDR2 as FQNEAQ (reference sequence). V lost 5 bases, J lost 4 bases, and 6 bases stayed unmatched. The CDR3 spells CASSRQGSGTEAFF. As DNA, the CDR3 is TGTGCCAGCAGCAGACAGGGGAGCGGCACTGAAGCTTTCTTT. The variable domain in full, with the rest retrieved from reference TRBV7-9 and TRBJ1-1, is DTGVSQNPRHKITKRGQNVTFRCDPISEHNRLYWYRQTLGQGPEFLTYFQNEAQLEKSRLLSDRFSAERPKGSFSTLEIQRTEQGDSAMYLCASSRQGSGTEAFFGQGTRLTVV.

The rearrangement links TRBV11-2 to TRBJ2-7; D not certain. The CDR3 has 13 residues. Germline lookup yields CDR1 SGHAT and CDR2 FQNNGV. V was clipped by 2 bases and J by 3 bases, with 8 bases between them. CDR3 loop: CASSLPPNYEQYF. The CDR3 DNA reads TGTGCCAGCAGCTTACCCCCGAACTACGAGCAGTACTTC.

The rearrangement joins TRBV5-1 to TRBJ2-5; D remains unclear. Per germline, CDR1 SGHRS and CDR2 YFSETQ. V lost 0 bases and J 2 bases, leaving 8 bases between the germline ends. The CDR3 extends over 14 amino acids. The CDR3 sequence is CASSLAFLQETQYF. As DNA, the CDR3 is TGCGCCAGCAGCTTGGCCTTCTTACAAGAGACCCAGTACTTC.

The chain is built from TRBV12-5 and TRBJ1-5; possible D gene TRBD1, 6 bases. Deletions cut 1 base from V and 11 bases from J, with 9 bases between. The CDR3 sequence is 12 residues long. In germline, CDR1 is LGHNT, CDR2 FRNRAP. The chain's CDR3 is CASGLETGSQHF. CDR3 nucleotide sequence: TGTGCTAGTGGTTTGGAGACAGGTTCCCAGCATTTT.

The chain is built from TRBV5-1 and TRBJ2-5; TRBD1 might be the D (6 bases). The V and J ends lost 4 bases and 2 bases respectively, with 15 bases between them. Germline values: CDR1 SGHRS, CDR2 YFSETQ. The CDR3 is made up of 15 amino acids. In DNA form, the CDR3 reads TGCGCCAGCAGCGTAGCAGGGGTACCACAAGAGACCCAGTACTTC. Translating gives CASSVAGVPQETQYF.

The chain is built from TRBV5-1 and TRBJ1-5, with a possible D match to TRBD1 (5 bases). Trimming cost V 4 bases and J 4 bases, with 12 bases left between them. The CDR3 is made up of 14 amino acids. Germline V gene data show CDR1 as SGHRS and CDR2 as YFSETQ. The CDR3 coding sequence is TGCGCCAGCAGCCCAGGGTTTGGTAATCAGCCCCAGCATTTT. Protein: CASSPGFGNQPQHF.

CDR3 in amino acids: CASSLASNQPQHF. The CDR3 region has the DNA TGTGCCAGCAGCTTAGCCAGCAATCAGCCCCAGCATTTT. This rearrangement joins TRBV11-2 to TRBJ1-5; no clear D. Germline V gene sequence: CDR1 SGHAT, CDR2 FQNNGV. The germline V and J ends were trimmed by 1 base and 1 base, with 2 bases remaining between them. This CDR3 is 13 amino acids long.

V usage is TRBV6-2 or TRBV6-3 and J usage is TRBJ1-1; TRBD1 matches 7 bases. In germline, CDR1 is MNHEY, CDR2 SVGEGT. There are 15 residues in the CDR3. V lost 7 bases, J lost 5 bases, and 13 bases stayed unmatched. CDR3 DNA: TGTGCCAGCACCCCTCCCCGGGCAGGGGGAACTGAAGCTTTCTTT. It encodes CASTPPRAGGTEAFF.

This chain uses TRBV9 with TRBJ1-6, with D tentatively TRBD1 (6 bases). V gave up 4 bases and J gave up 10 bases, with 27 bases separating them. Germline CDR1 SGDLS, CDR2 YYNGEE. The CDR3 spans 18 residues. CDR3 loop: CASSSFPMTGQFRSPLHF. For the CDR3, the DNA is TGTGCCAGCAGCTCGTTTCCCATGACAGGCCAGTTTCGATCACCCCTCCACTTT.

This chain connects TRBV5-1 to TRBJ1-6, with D perhaps TRBD1 (6 bases). Looked up from germline, CDR1 is SGHRS and CDR2 is YFSETQ. The CDR3 sequence is 16 residues long. Trimming took 5 bases from V and 0 from J, leaving 12 bases between them. The CDR3 bases are TGCGCCAGCAGACAAACAGGGAGCTCCTATAATTCACCCCTCCACTTT. This translates into CASRQTGSSYNSPLHF.

The CDR3 reads CATSDSTAGSYNEQFF. The CDR3 DNA reads as TGTGCCACCAGTGATTCAACAGCGGGCTCCTACAATGAGCAGTTCTTC. This chain uses TRBV24-1 with TRBJ2-1; D possibly corresponds to TRBD2 (6 bases). This CDR3 is built from 16 residues. Germline V gene data show CDR1 as KGHDR and CDR2 as SFDVKD. V was shortened by 2 bases and J by 0 bases, with 10 bases between the two germline ends.

This clone was seen a few times. V gene TRBV5-1 combines with J gene TRBJ1-1; 8 bases are a match to TRBD1. J gave up 2 bases and V 0 bases, and 3 bases lay outside the gene matches. The CDR3 is 15 residues long. Germline values: CDR1 SGHRS, CDR2 YFSETQ. The CDR3 here is CASSLVDRGNTEAFF. The CDR3 region has the DNA TGCGCCAGCAGCTTGGTAGACAGGGGTAACACTGAAGCTTTCTTT.

This clone was observed a few times. This chain uses TRBV10-1 with TRBJ2-1; 10 bases are a match to TRBD2. The CDR3 spans 19 residues. CDR1 is WNHNN and CDR2 is SYGVQD in the germline V gene (reference sequence). The junction had 14 bases not matched to a gene; V was cut back by 1 base and J by 5 bases. CDR3 in DNA: TGCGCCAGCAGTGAGTTGCTAGCGGGAGTCAATACCCGCCACAATGAGCAGTTCTTC. Translation: CASSELLAGVNTRHNEQFF.

The chain uses TRBV25-1 and TRBJ2-2; D remains ambiguous. V was shortened by 1 base and J by 4 bases, with 7 bases between the two germline ends. Germline assignment: CDR1 MGHDK and CDR2 SYGVNS. There are 14 residues in the CDR3. The CDR3 nucleotides read TGTGCCAGCAGTGAATCGCCGGGCACCGGGGAGCTGTTTTTT. This codes for CASSESPGTGELFF.

This clone has more than one count but fewer than ten. This chain joins TRBV10-3 and TRBJ1-5; D gene uncertain. Per germline, CDR1 ENHRY and CDR2 SYGVKD. The CDR3 runs to 12 residues. The V and J ends lost 4 bases and 5 bases respectively, with 6 bases between them. The CDR3 reads CAISGVDQPQHF. DNA for the CDR3: TGTGCCATCAGTGGGGTGGATCAGCCCCAGCATTTT.